The rows below give T cell receptor beta chains drawn from one sample of a study of Ad26.COV2.S vaccination and SARS-CoV-2 variants. Using immunoSEQ multiplex PCR, the repertoire was profiled, and TCRdb retains in-frame clones only, with some absent. The table lists roughly 300,000 clones, 88% of them singletons. The material sequenced was peripheral blood, taken in a trial of Ad26.COV2.S vaccine versus placebo. These receptors all stem from a person aged 18-65 years who received the Ad26.COV2.S COVID-19 vaccine or a placebo. Each CDR3 is given with its conserved first and last residue. A D gene is named only where the DNA matches it firmly. The size field is filled for only some rows; it gives once, few, many or a size class.

j_call: TRBJ2-5; clone_size: once; v_call: TRBV30; d_call: -; cdr3_aa: CSWGYQETQYF; cdr3_nt: TGTTCCTGGGGCTACCAAGAGACCCAGTACTTC
j_call: TRBJ2-7; clone_size: -; v_call: TRBV30; d_call: -; cdr3_aa: CAWTRLGEQYF; cdr3_nt: TGTGCCTGGACTCGGCTCGGAGAGCAGTACTTC
j_call: TRBJ2-2; clone_size: -; v_call: TRBV19; d_call: TRBD1; cdr3_aa: CASSILQGKGWELFF; cdr3_nt: TGTGCCAGTAGTATTCTACAGGGGAAGGGCTGGGAGCTGTTTTTT
j_call: TRBJ2-1; clone_size: -; v_call: TRBV7-8; d_call: TRBD2; cdr3_aa: CASSLVRGSGEGQFF; cdr3_nt: TGTGCCAGCAGCTTAGTACGCGGTAGCGGGGAGGGGCAGTTCTTC
j_call: TRBJ1-4; clone_size: -; v_call: TRBV5-1; d_call: -; cdr3_aa: CASSFGATNEKLFF; cdr3_nt: TGCGCCAGCAGCTTTGGTGCAACTAATGAAAAACTGTTTTTT
j_call: TRBJ2-3; clone_size: once; v_call: TRBV4-3; d_call: TRBD2; cdr3_aa: CASSQGSGLEADTQYF; cdr3_nt: TGCGCCAGCAGCCAAGGTTCGGGACTAGAGGCAGATACGCAGTATTTT
j_call: TRBJ1-1; clone_size: -; v_call: TRBV5-1; d_call: -; cdr3_aa: CASSLAQNSEAFF; cdr3_nt: TGCGCCAGCAGCTTGGCCCAGAACTCTGAAGCTTTCTTT
j_call: TRBJ1-5; clone_size: -; v_call: TRBV27; d_call: -; cdr3_aa: CASSLGGEQPQHF; cdr3_nt: TGTGCCAGCAGTTTGGGTGGGGAGCAGCCCCAGCATTTT
j_call: TRBJ2-1; clone_size: -; v_call: TRBV5-1; d_call: TRBD2; cdr3_aa: CASSLGPGLAGGGEQFF; cdr3_nt: TGCGCCAGCAGCTTGGGGCCAGGACTAGCGGGAGGTGGTGAGCAGTTCTTC
j_call: TRBJ1-6; clone_size: -; v_call: TRBV27; d_call: -; cdr3_aa: CASSLKSFDGTTNSPLHF; cdr3_nt: TGTGCCAGCAGTTTAAAGAGTTTTGATGGGACGACTAATTCACCCCTCCACTTT
j_call: TRBJ2-5; clone_size: -; v_call: TRBV4-3; d_call: TRBD1; cdr3_aa: CASSRRQGRQETQYF; cdr3_nt: TGCGCCAGCAGCCGCCGACAGGGTCGACAAGAGACCCAGTACTTC
j_call: TRBJ1-2; clone_size: -; v_call: TRBV5-1; d_call: TRBD1; cdr3_aa: CASSRDRQDGYTF; cdr3_nt: TGCGCCAGCAGCCGGGACAGACAGGATGGCTACACCTTC
j_call: TRBJ1-5; clone_size: -; v_call: TRBV7-6; d_call: TRBD1; cdr3_aa: CASSFGTGGTQPQHF; cdr3_nt: TGTGCCAGCAGCTTTGGGACAGGGGGCACTCAGCCCCAGCATTTT
j_call: TRBJ2-2; clone_size: once; v_call: TRBV27; d_call: -; cdr3_aa: CASTIRLNTGELFF; cdr3_nt: TGTGCCAGCACAATACGTCTGAACACCGGGGAGCTGTTTTTT
j_call: TRBJ2-3; clone_size: -; v_call: TRBV28; d_call: TRBD1; cdr3_aa: CASSPDRGLDTQYF; cdr3_nt: TGTGCCAGCAGCCCGGACAGGGGTTTGGATACGCAGTATTTT
j_call: TRBJ1-2; clone_size: -; v_call: TRBV28; d_call: TRBD1; cdr3_aa: CASSSGTGGMGGYTF; cdr3_nt: TGTGCCAGCAGTTCCGGGACAGGGGGGATGGGGGGCTACACCTTC
j_call: TRBJ1-1; clone_size: many; v_call: TRBV30; d_call: -; cdr3_aa: CAWSSQSQAFF; cdr3_nt: TGTGCCTGGAGTAGCCAGTCCCAAGCTTTCTTT
j_call: TRBJ1-2; clone_size: -; v_call: TRBV6-5; d_call: -; cdr3_aa: CASWRSGTSARGVF; cdr3_nt: TGTGCCAGCTGGCGATCCGGGACATCAGCACGGGGGGTCTTC